Below, 21 T cell receptor beta chains from the same sample are listed, as sequenced in a study of blood T cell repertoires in COVID-19. TCRdb's table, derived via immunoSEQ multiplex PCR, lists solely in-frame clones and lacks some. Here the sample spans some 260,000 clones, less than 85% being singletons. Sequenced material: peripheral blood. Receptors originate from a woman aged 18-29 years with acute or convalescent COVID-19.

This clone was seen a handful of times. This chain connects TRBV10-2 to TRBJ1-4; 7 bases agree with TRBD1. Per germline, CDR1 WSHSY and CDR2 SAAADI. The J segment lost 0 bases and the V segment lost 4 bases, leaving 8 bases of the junction unmatched. This CDR3 region has 17 residues. The CDR3 loop is CASSVFGRGATNEKLFF. The DNA of the CDR3 is TGCGCCAGCAGTGTTTTCGGCAGGGGGGCAACTAATGAAAAACTGTTTTTT.

The V and J genes are TRBV7-2 and TRBJ1-2, with a weak D call TRBD1 (6 bases). CDR1 and CDR2 (germline): SGHTA, FQGNSA. V was shortened by 4 bases and J by 7 bases, with 19 bases between the two germline ends. The CDR3 is made up of 15 amino acids. The CDR3 DNA reads TGTGCCAGCAGCTCCCCACAGGGCTGGGAGCGTGGCTACACCTTC. Its translation is CASSSPQGWERGYTF.

The rearrangement joins TRBV27 to TRBJ2-3; D is unresolved. V was trimmed by 5 bases and J by 2 bases, leaving 14 bases between them. This CDR3 region has 15 residues. Germline loops: CDR1 MNHEY, CDR2 SMNVEV (reference sequence). The CDR3 loop is CASSRSLLFTDTQYF. DNA of the CDR3: TGTGCCAGCAGTCGATCCCTACTATTCACAGATACGCAGTATTTT.

The J gene is TRBJ1-5, the V gene TRBV15, with D possibly TRBD1 on 5 matching bases. CDR1 is LNHNV, CDR2 YYDKDF, per germline (reference sequence). V was cut by 0 bases and J by 6 bases, with 12 bases left in between. The CDR3 is 15 residues long. Written as DNA, the CDR3 is TGTGCCACCAGCAGAGATCGAGGGGAGGGTCAGCCCCAGCATTTT. Translating gives CATSRDRGEGQPQHF.

This clone showed up just once. The V gene is TRBV24-1, the J gene TRBJ2-7, with D maybe TRBD2 (5 bases). Germline assignment: CDR1 KGHDR and CDR2 SFDVKD. V was clipped by 3 bases and J by 0 bases, with 8 bases between them. This CDR3 has 14 amino acids. CDR3 sequence (DNA): TGTGCCACCAGTGATCCGGGGAGCTCCTACGAGCAGTACTTC. This translates into CATSDPGSSYEQYF.

V is TRBV6-1 and J is TRBJ1-2; 11 nucleotides line up with TRBD1. The CDR3 is made up of 16 amino acids. Germline values: CDR1 MNHNS, CDR2 SASEGT. V was pared by 2 bases and J by 2 bases, with 4 bases of the junction left unmatched. DNA for the CDR3: TGTGCCAGCAGTGAATCCCGGACAGGGGGCAACTATGGCTACACCTTC. Translated: CASSESRTGGNYGYTF.

The chain combines TRBV9 with TRBJ1-3; 9 bases map to TRBD1. The ends lost 3 bases at V and 2 bases at J; junction bases unmatched: 6. This CDR3 is 16 amino acids long. CDR1 and CDR2 from the germline V gene are SGDLS and YYNGEE. The CDR3 loop reads CASSGGQGRPGNTIYF. The CDR3, as DNA: TGTGCCAGCAGCGGCGGACAGGGGCGCCCTGGAAACACCATATATTTT.

The rearrangement joins TRBV6-5 to TRBJ2-5, with 8 bases fitting TRBD2. The CDR3 is made up of 14 amino acids. Unmatched junction bases numbered 9, after V lost 7 bases and J lost 5 bases. The germline CDR1 and CDR2 sequences are MNHEY and SVGAGI. For the CDR3, the DNA is TGTGCCAGCAACCCCGCGGGAGGAGGGGAGACCCAGTACTTC. Its translation is CASNPAGGGETQYF.

This clone was counted a few times. The chain has TRBV5-4 and TRBJ2-3, with a tentative D call TRBD2 (5 bases). The germline gives CDR1 SGHNT, CDR2 YYREEE (reference sequence). V was pared by 5 bases and J by 0 bases, with 10 bases between. This CDR3 is 14 amino acids long. The CDR3 DNA sequence: TGTGCCAGCAGAGCGGTTCTTAGCACAGATACGCAGTATTTT. Its protein product is CASRAVLSTDTQYF.

The CDR3 region has the DNA TGCGCCAGCAGTGAGTCGGGAGTCTCTGGAAACACCATATATTTT. Protein sequence: CASSESGVSGNTIYF. V and J are TRBV10-1 and TRBJ1-3; D call uncertain. V was pared by 0 bases and J by 0 bases, with 6 bases between. Germline V gene lookup returns CDR1 WNHNN and CDR2 SYGVQD (reference sequence). This CDR3 comprises 15 residues.

The chain is built from TRBV29-1 and TRBJ2-7, with 8 bases matching TRBD1. The J segment lost 2 bases and the V segment lost 0 bases, leaving 9 bases of the junction unmatched. Germline V gives CDR1 SQVTM, CDR2 ANQGSEA. The CDR3 totals 16 residues. In nucleotides, the CDR3 is TGCAGCGTTGAAGATCCGGAGACAGGGGATACCTACGAGCAGTACTTC. Encoded protein: CSVEDPETGDTYEQYF.

The CDR3 DNA reads TGTGCCAGTAGTAAGGGACAGGGGGCGGCCCCGAACACCGGGGAGCTGTTTTTT. This translates into CASSKGQGAAPNTGELFF. The chain joins TRBV19 to TRBJ2-2; 12 bases match TRBD1. Germline V CDR1 and CDR2: LNHDA, SQIVND (reference sequence). This CDR3 spans 18 amino acids. Trimming cost V 4 bases and J 0 bases; bases outside gene matches: 6.

The genes are TRBV6-5 and TRBJ2-2, with D tentatively TRBD1 (6 bases). Trimming took 6 bases from V and 0 from J, leaving 11 bases between them. This CDR3 contains 15 residues. Germline values: CDR1 MNHEY, CDR2 SVGAGI. The DNA of the CDR3 is TGTGCCAGCAGACAGGGCTTTTCGAACACCGGGGAGCTGTTTTTT. Translating it yields CASRQGFSNTGELFF.

This clone was counted a single time. The chain has TRBV27 and TRBJ2-1; TRBD2 might be the D (5 bases). The germline gives CDR1 MNHEY, CDR2 SMNVEV (reference sequence). Between the trimmed V and J ends, which lost 3 bases and 3 bases, there was a span of 15 bases. The CDR3 loop spans 16 amino acids. CDR3 in amino acids: CASSLGVPVNYNEQFF. CDR3 sequence (DNA): TGTGCCAGCAGTTTGGGAGTACCCGTGAACTACAATGAGCAGTTCTTC.

The gene calls are TRBV4-3 and TRBJ2-2; 9 nucleotides match TRBD2. From germline, CDR1 is LGHNA and CDR2 YSLEER. CDR3 size: 16 residues. V dropped 0 bases and J dropped 7; count of bases not matched to a gene: 6. In DNA form, the CDR3 reads TGCGCCAGCAGCCAAGAGTGGCGGGAGGGCCTCGGGGAGCTGTTTTTT. This gives the protein CASSQEWREGLGELFF.

This sequence joins TRBV7-8 and TRBJ2-7; 13 bases map to TRBD2. The CDR3 spans 15 residues. Unmatched junction bases numbered 6, after V lost 5 bases and J lost 5 bases. Germline CDR1 reads SGHVS; CDR2 reads FQNEAQ. Here the CDR3 DNA reads TGTGCCAGCAGCCCCCGGACTAGCGGGAGAAACGAGCAGTACTTC. Amino acids: CASSPRTSGRNEQYF.

The gene calls are TRBV10-2 and TRBJ2-3; TRBD1 aligns across 10 bases. Germline CDR1 reads WSHSY; CDR2 reads SAAADI. Trimming removed 5 bases from V and 6 bases from J; junction bases left unmatched: 8. The CDR3 runs to 15 residues. This chain's CDR3 is CASSPTGGGRDTQYF. DNA for the CDR3: TGCGCCAGCAGTCCGACAGGGGGCGGACGTGATACGCAGTATTTT.

This clone is a singleton in its sample. The chain recombines TRBV7-2 with TRBJ2-4, with 8 bases identical to TRBD1. Germline V CDR1 and CDR2: SGHTA, FQGNSA. The ends lost 4 bases at V and 8 bases at J; junction bases unmatched: 13. This CDR3 has 16 residues. In DNA, the CDR3 is TGTGCCAGCAGCTCCTATGGGACAGGCGGTGTGGACATTCAGTACTTC. Amino acids: CASSSYGTGGVDIQYF.

V usage is TRBV4-1 and J usage is TRBJ2-7; no reliable D call. The V and J ends lost 3 bases and 0 bases respectively, with 3 bases between them. The CDR3 is 12 residues long. Germline V lookup: CDR1 MGHRA, CDR2 YSYEKL. The CDR3 region is CASSHGSYEQYF. DNA of the CDR3: TGCGCCAGCAGCCACGGCTCCTACGAGCAGTACTTC.

The CDR3 DNA sequence: TGCAGCGTTGGCGGGACAGGAAGGAACACTGAAGCTTTCTTT. Its translation is CSVGGTGRNTEAFF. V usage is TRBV29-1 and J usage is TRBJ1-1, with TRBD1 identical over 8 bases. There are 14 residues in the CDR3. Germline V gene sequence: CDR1 SQVTM, CDR2 ANQGSEA. With 4 bases clipped from V and 1 base from J, the junction kept 5 bases outside the gene matches.

This chain uses TRBV5-6 with TRBJ2-1, with a possible D match to TRBD2 (6 bases). Per the germline V gene, CDR1 is SGHDT and CDR2 is YYEEEE. With 4 bases removed from V and 10 bases from J, the gap between germline ends came to 12 bases. The CDR3 totals 12 residues. CDR3 sequence: CASSETGLEQFF. CDR3 DNA: TGTGCCAGCAGCGAAACAGGACTAGAGCAGTTCTTC.